Presented here are 12 T cell receptor beta chains from one specimen sequenced in a study of T cells in Graves' hyperthyroidism and ophthalmopathy. Amplified TCR beta CDR3 regions came from RNA transcripts. A set of HTBI primers served as the primers for a first-round RT-PCR of the TCR CDR3. From the multiplex PCR reads, TCRdb called clonotypes with MiXCR, one entry per CDR3 protein. The top ten hold approximately 56% of the sample, which has 200,000 to 250,000 distinct CDR3 sequences, less than 20% seen once. The specimen was blood. These receptors were taken from a woman between 50 and 59 years old with Graves' hyperthyroidism.

The chain links TRBV5-1 to TRBJ2-3; 10 bases line up with TRBD1. Germline values: CDR1 SGHRS, CDR2 YFSETQ. This CDR3 contains 15 residues. Losses at the gene ends were 4 bases for V and 3 bases for J; bases not matched to a gene: 5. CDR3 sequence: CASSLTGGATDTQYF. CDR3 DNA sequence: TGCGCCAGCAGCCTGACAGGGGGCGCGACAGATACGCAGTATTTT.

There are many counts of this clonotype. The chain uses TRBV12-3 or TRBV12-4 and TRBJ1-1; a weak D match, TRBD1 (6 bases). V was clipped by 5 bases and J by 4 bases, with 11 bases between them. This CDR3 contains 13 residues. The CDR3 nucleotides read TGTGCCAGCAGTGCGAGGGGGGGCACTGAAGCTTTCTTT. This gives the protein CASSARGGTEAFF.

This clonotype was recorded many times. V and J are TRBV12-3 or TRBV12-4 and TRBJ2-1; perhaps TRBD2 as D (6 bases). This CDR3 spans 15 amino acids. V was clipped by 7 bases and J by 7 bases, with 20 bases between them. CDR3 DNA: TGTGCCAGCAAAACCCCGCCCGGGGGTGGGAATGAGCAGTTCTTC. Translating gives CASKTPPGGGNEQFF.

This clonotype was detected many times. This sequence joins TRBV28 and TRBJ1-2; 7 nucleotides agree with TRBD1. The trim removed 2 bases at V and 2 bases at J, leaving 2 bases unmatched. The length of the CDR3 is 14 residues. Per the germline V gene, CDR1 is MDHEN and CDR2 is SYDVKM. The chain's CDR3 is CASSLTGQNYGYTF. In DNA, the CDR3 is TGTGCCAGCAGTTTAACGGGACAGAACTATGGCTACACCTTC.

With regard to this clonotype: Possible read error: a much larger clone is one base away. V gene TRBV3-1 combines with J gene TRBJ2-5; D might be TRBD1 (6 bases). The CDR3 has 14 residues. From germline, CDR1 is LGHDT and CDR2 YNNKEL (reference sequence). The DNA for the CDR3 is TGTGCCAGCGGCCAGGGGTCAGGGTCTGGGACCCAGTACTTC. It is translated as CASGQGSGSGTQYF.

This clonotype was counted many times. The chain joins TRBV19 to TRBJ1-5; D call uncertain. The germline V gene encodes CDR1 LNHDA and CDR2 SQIVND (reference sequence). Trimming removed 7 bases at V and 0 bases at J, with 19 bases between. The CDR3 is made up of 17 amino acids. CDR3 nucleotides: TGTGCCAGTACCCTCAAGGGCTGGGATTATAGCAATCAGCCCCAGCATTTT. It encodes CASTLKGWDYSNQPQHF.

This clonotype appeared many times. The CDR3 coding sequence is TGTGCCAGCAGAAGTAGCGGGTCCAGCAATGAGCAGTTCTTC. This codes for CASRSSGSSNEQFF. The chain joins TRBV12-3 or TRBV12-4 to TRBJ2-1; TRBD2 matches 7 bases. This CDR3 comprises 14 residues. The V gene end was trimmed by 6 bases and the J gene end by 6 bases; junction bases not matched to a gene: 8.

This clonotype was seen at least ten times. The gene calls are TRBV27 and TRBJ2-7; D is perhaps TRBD1 (8 bases). The length of the CDR3 is 14 residues. Germline CDR1 and CDR2: MNHEY and SMNVEV (reference sequence). V shed 5 bases and J shed 3 bases, with 14 bases lying between them. CDR3 bases: TGTGCCAGCAGTAAACAGGGGGGGGTCTACGAGCAGTACTTC. Its protein product is CASSKQGGVYEQYF.

The chain is built from TRBV11-3 and TRBJ1-4, with unresolved D. CDR1 and CDR2 (germline): SGHNT, YENEEA. V lost 5 bases to trimming and J lost 8 bases, with 18 bases between them. This CDR3 region has 15 residues. Here the CDR3 DNA reads TGTGCCAGCAGCGCACGATCCGGCGGCGGGGAAAAACTGTTTTTT. Translation: CASSARSGGGEKLFF.

In this sample, this clonotype turned up many times. The chain has TRBV6-2 or TRBV6-3 and TRBJ2-7; 7 bases are shared with TRBD2. Germline CDR1 reads MNHEY; CDR2 reads SVGEGT. Trimming removed 0 bases from V and 2 bases from J; junction bases left unmatched: 10. The CDR3 consists of 17 residues. CDR3 sequence: CASSYSLRAGKAYEQYF. CDR3 nucleotide sequence: TGTGCCAGCAGTTACTCCCTACGAGCGGGAAAGGCCTACGAGCAGTACTTC.

In its sample, this clonotype was seen a few times. This chain joins TRBV12-3 or TRBV12-4 and TRBJ2-5; perhaps TRBD2 as D (6 bases). The CDR3 is 14 amino acids. The V end lost 5 bases, the J end lost 3 bases, and 13 bases lay between the germline ends. DNA for the CDR3: TGTGCCAGCAGTATCCCCGGCGGGGAAGAGACCCAGTACTTC. Its translation is CASSIPGGEETQYF.

This clonotype was recorded many times. V and J are TRBV6-1 and TRBJ2-1; D may be TRBD2 (6 bases). Germline CDR1 MNHNS, CDR2 SASEGT. Deletions cut 8 bases from V and 6 bases from J, with 20 bases between. The CDR3 is 15 amino acids. CDR3 region: CASGRTGTGFNEQFF. In DNA, the CDR3 is TGTGCCAGCGGCCGGACCGGGACTGGATTCAATGAGCAGTTCTTC.